Listed below are T cell receptor beta chains from one sample, sequenced in a study of post-analysis software for immune sequencing data. A single record per CDR3 protein comes from TCRdb applying MiXCR to the PCR reads. Of fewer than 850,000 distinct CDR3 sequences listed, roughly 50% are singletons. Source material: blood. The receptors originated from a girl aged 5 to 17 with multiple sclerosis. Both conserved end residues are part of each CDR3. D genes are given only for firm matches. Only some rows state a clone size, as once, few, many or a class for expanded clones.

clone size,J gene,V gene,D gene,CDR3 protein,CDR3 DNA
-,TRBJ1-2,TRBV3-1,-,CASSQRVGNYGYTF,TGTGCCAGCAGCCAACGGGTTGGTAACTATGGCTACACCTTC
few,TRBJ2-7,TRBV30,-,CAWSARVRWYEQYF,TGTGCCTGGAGTGCCAGGGTGAGGTGGTACGAGCAGTACTTC
few,TRBJ2-5,TRBV7-9,TRBD1,CASSLVPGQGKETQYF,TGTGCCAGCAGCTTAGTCCCCGGACAGGGAAAAGAGACCCAGTACTTC
-,TRBJ2-7,TRBV21-1,-,CASSESPGQGATSYEQYF,TGTGCCAGCAGCGAAAGCCCGGGACAGGGGGCCACCTCCTACGAGCAGTACTTC
few,TRBJ2-1,TRBV29-1,TRBD2,CSVGGLAGDSSYNEQFF,TGCAGCGTCGGGGGACTAGCGGGAGATAGCTCCTACAATGAGCAGTTCTTC
few,TRBJ2-7,TRBV28,-,CASTPYLRLDNEQYF,TGTGCCAGCACCCCTTACCTGAGACTAGACAATGAGCAGTACTTC
-,TRBJ2-7,TRBV20-1,-,CSAKDPDNEFYEQYF,TGCAGTGCTAAGGACCCAGATAACGAGTTCTACGAGCAGTACTTC
-,TRBJ1-6,TRBV25-1,TRBD1,CASSERGQGLSPLHF,TGTGCCAGCAGTGAAAGGGGACAGGGGCTCTCACCCCTCCACTTT
-,TRBJ1-5,TRBV2,-,CAFGQGTYQPQHF,TGTGCCTTTGGTCAGGGGACCTATCAGCCCCAGCATTTT
-,TRBJ2-1,TRBV29-1,-,CSVDGLRGEQFF,TGCAGCGTTGATGGGTTGCGGGGTGAGCAGTTCTTC
-,TRBJ1-5,TRBV5-6,-,CASKTQYSSNQPQHF,TGTGCCAGCAAGACCCAATATAGTAGCAATCAGCCCCAGCATTTT
many,TRBJ2-1,TRBV7-2,-,CASSLLNEQFF,TGTGCCAGCAGTTTATTAAATGAGCAGTTCTTC
-,TRBJ2-6,TRBV24-1,-,CAGPAGANVLTF,TGTGCGGGACCGGCTGGGGCCAACGTCCTGACTTTC
few,TRBJ2-7,TRBV9,-,CASSPAAVYEQYF,TGTGCCAGCAGCCCCGCGGCGGTCTACGAGCAGTACTTC
-,TRBJ2-5,TRBV4-1,TRBD2,CASSQEALAGGPGYQETQYF,TGCGCCAGCAGCCAAGAAGCACTAGCGGGAGGGCCCGGGTACCAAGAGACCCAGTACTTC
few,TRBJ2-1,TRBV29-1,TRBD1,CSARTGARNEQFF,TGCAGCGCCAGGACAGGGGCTCGCAATGAGCAGTTCTTC
few,TRBJ2-7,TRBV28,TRBD2,CASSFSLLAESYEQYF,TGTGCCAGCAGTTTTTCCCTACTAGCGGAATCCTACGAGCAGTACTTC
few,TRBJ2-7,TRBV29-1,-,CSVGGEYEQYF,TGCAGCGTCGGAGGGGAGTACGAGCAGTACTTC
-,TRBJ2-7,TRBV15,-,CATSRDWQGMLYEQYF,TGTGCCACCAGCAGAGATTGGCAGGGAATGCTCTACGAGCAGTACTTC
-,TRBJ1-4,TRBV30,-,CAWRPTNEKLFF,TGTGCCTGGAGGCCCACTAATGAAAAACTGTTTTTT
-,TRBJ2-7,TRBV10-3,TRBD2,CAISVASGYEQYF,TGTGCCATCAGTGTGGCTAGCGGATACGAGCAGTACTTC
-,TRBJ2-1,TRBV12-3/TRBV12-4,TRBD2,CASSPSGRRIEQFF,TGTGCCAGCAGTCCTAGCGGGAGGAGGATTGAGCAGTTCTTC
-,TRBJ2-5,TRBV29-1,-,CSVEDSGALREQYF,TGCAGCGTTGAAGATTCAGGGGCCTTGCGGGAGCAGTACTTC
-,TRBJ2-3,TRBV29-1,-,CSAAGGTRTDTQYF,TGCAGCGCTGCCGGGGGAACCCGCACAGATACGCAGTATTTT
-,TRBJ1-5,TRBV20-1,TRBD1,CSARDDRGHGNQPQHF,TGCAGTGCTAGAGATGACAGGGGGCATGGCAATCAGCCCCAGCATTTT
once,TRBJ2-7,TRBV29-1,-,CSVLGASVYEQYF,TGCAGCGTCTTAGGGGCTTCGGTCTACGAGCAGTACTTC
-,TRBJ2-3,TRBV9,-,CASSVGGGKLTDTQYF,TGTGCCAGCAGCGTAGGGGGGGGCAAGCTCACAGATACGCAGTATTTT
-,TRBJ2-1,TRBV4-2,TRBD2,CASSQVLGLAGDNEQFF,TGTGCTAGCAGCCAAGTATTAGGACTAGCGGGAGACAATGAGCAGTTCTTC
-,TRBJ2-5,TRBV5-6,-,CASSLDSPETQYF,TGTGCCAGCAGCTTGGACAGTCCAGAGACCCAGTACTTC
few,TRBJ2-1,TRBV20-1,-,CSARDLKAGTYNEQFF,TGCAGTGCTAGAGATTTGAAGGCAGGGACCTACAATGAGCAGTTCTTC
-,TRBJ2-7,TRBV20-1,-,CSASGRFYEQYF,TGCAGTGCTAGTGGTAGGTTCTACGAGCAGTACTTC
few,TRBJ2-5,TRBV7-3,-,CASSLGAERTQYF,TGTGCCAGCAGCTTAGGGGCAGAAAGGACCCAGTACTTC
few,TRBJ2-1,TRBV4-3,-,CASSQDGLPDNEQFF,TGCGCCAGCAGCCAGGATGGTCTGCCTGACAATGAGCAGTTCTTC
-,TRBJ2-7,TRBV27,-,CASSLTRGHEQYF,TGTGCCAGCAGTTTAACCCGCGGTCACGAGCAGTACTTC
few,TRBJ1-2,TRBV29-1,TRBD1,CSVDLTGGYGYTF,TGCAGCGTTGATTTGACAGGGGGGTATGGCTACACCTTC
few,TRBJ2-7,TRBV4-1,-,CASSLGVGYAYEQYF,TGCGCCAGCAGCCTGGGAGTGGGGTATGCCTACGAGCAGTACTTC
-,TRBJ2-7,TRBV28,-,CASTSGHSYEQYF,TGTGCCAGCACAAGCGGGCACTCCTACGAGCAGTACTTC
few,TRBJ1-2,TRBV11-1,-,CASSSHFMQGYTF,TGTGCCAGCAGCTCCCACTTTATGCAAGGCTACACCTTC
-,TRBJ2-7,TRBV6-1,-,CASIGPHGMTYEQYF,TGTGCCAGCATAGGCCCGCATGGGATGACCTACGAGCAGTACTTC
-,TRBJ2-1,TRBV5-1,-,CASSLGSPSLGAFYNEQFF,TGCGCCAGCAGCTTGGGATCACCGAGCTTGGGGGCATTCTACAATGAGCAGTTCTTC
-,TRBJ2-3,TRBV29-1,TRBD2,CSVVSSLTSGFTDTQYF,TGCAGCGTTGTGAGCAGTCTGACTAGCGGATTCACAGATACGCAGTATTTT
-,TRBJ1-6,TRBV6-1,-,CASSETGTRNSPLHF,TGTGCCAGCAGTGAAACCGGGACGAGGAATTCACCCCTCCACTTT
-,TRBJ1-1,TRBV20-1,-,CSATGLWSGGMNTEAFF,TGCAGTGCTACAGGCCTTTGGTCCGGTGGTATGAACACTGAAGCTTTCTTT
-,TRBJ2-7,TRBV20-1,-,CSASGGLNSYEQYF,TGCAGTGCTAGTGGCGGGCTGAACTCCTACGAGCAGTACTTC
-,TRBJ2-4,TRBV7-2,-,CASSDGHGDIQYF,TGTGCCAGCAGCGACGGGCACGGGGACATTCAGTACTTC
-,TRBJ2-1,TRBV20-1,-,CSARVPSSDYNEQFF,TGCAGTGCTAGAGTCCCTAGCTCTGACTACAATGAGCAGTTCTTC
few,TRBJ2-7,TRBV4-1,TRBD1,CASSHSLDRAEQYF,TGCGCCAGCAGCCATTCCTTGGACAGGGCCGAGCAGTACTTC
few,TRBJ2-5,TRBV6-5,-,CASSSLRGYGQYF,TGTGCCAGCAGTTCCCTCCGGGGTTACGGGCAGTACTTC
few,TRBJ2-7,TRBV14,TRBD2,CASSQVGGSSYEQYF,TGTGCCAGCAGCCAAGTCGGGGGGAGCTCCTACGAGCAGTACTTC
few,TRBJ2-1,TRBV12-3/TRBV12-4,TRBD2,CASSFGRNEQFF,TGTGCCAGCAGTTTCGGGAGGAATGAGCAGTTCTTC
few,TRBJ2-7,TRBV15,-,CATSRDPSGDDEQYF,TGTGCCACCAGCAGAGATCCCTCGGGAGATGACGAGCAGTACTTC